One and the same sample provided the 24 T cell receptor beta chains below, sequenced in a study of T cell changes during pregnancy in multiple sclerosis. Assay: immunoSEQ multiplex PCR; the TCRdb copy retains only in-frame clones and omits some. Of about 38,000 clones in the sample, 88% were seen once. Sequences were derived from CD8+ T cells from peripheral blood mononuclear cells, sampled in the third trimester of pregnancy. The receptors were gathered from a female donor with multiple sclerosis, enrolled in a pregnancy study.

The V gene is TRBV7-2, the J gene TRBJ2-3, with TRBD2 identical over 8 bases. The trim removed 5 bases at V and 3 bases at J, leaving 10 bases unmatched. Germline loops: CDR1 SGHTA, CDR2 FQGNSA. The length of the CDR3 is 16 residues. CDR3 bases: TGTGCCAGCAGCCCCTCCTGGCGGGGGGAGACAGATACGCAGTATTTT. Amino acids: CASSPSWRGETDTQYF.

The gene calls are TRBV19 and TRBJ1-2; 8 nucleotides line up with TRBD1. Germline V gene data show CDR1 as LNHDA and CDR2 as SQIVND (reference sequence). The length of the CDR3 is 17 residues. The V segment lost 5 bases and the J segment 2 bases; nucleotides outside the gene matches: 13. The CDR3 loop is CASSPRDRLSGNYGYTF. DNA of the CDR3: TGTGCCAGTAGTCCCCGGGACAGGCTTTCTGGGAACTATGGCTACACCTTC.

This chain uses TRBV5-1 with TRBJ1-2; D gene unclear. The CDR3 sequence is 13 residues long. Germline loops: CDR1 SGHRS, CDR2 YFSETQ. The V gene lost 4 bases and the J gene lost 3 bases, with 10 bases spanning the gap. This CDR3 is CASSRERDYGYTF. The CDR3 coding sequence is TGCGCCAGCAGCCGAGAGAGAGACTATGGCTACACCTTC.

J is TRBJ2-3 and V is TRBV7-9; 13 nucleotides align to TRBD2. CDR1 is SEHNR, CDR2 FQNEAQ, per germline (reference sequence). V dropped 5 bases and J dropped 3; count of bases not matched to a gene: 5. This CDR3 is built from 16 residues. The CDR3 here is CASSPTSGGDTDTQYF. The CDR3 nucleotides read TGTGCCAGCAGCCCCACTAGCGGGGGGGATACAGATACGCAGTATTTT.

The chain carries TRBV4-1 and TRBJ2-7; D perhaps matches TRBD1 (5 bases). Germline CDR1 is MGHRA and CDR2 is YSYEKL. CDR3 size: 17 residues. V lost 4 bases, J lost 1 base, and 20 bases lay in between. This chain's CDR3 is CASSRLARQPISYEQYF. CDR3 bases: TGCGCCAGCAGCCGATTGGCTCGACAGCCAATTTCCTACGAGCAGTACTTC.

This rearrangement joins TRBV7-6 to TRBJ2-1, with TRBD2 matching over 8 bases. V trimming: 2 bases; J trimming: 6 bases; junction bases outside the gene matches: 9. In germline, CDR1 is SGHVS, CDR2 FNYEAQ. This CDR3 comprises 16 residues. CDR3 in DNA: TGTGCCAGCAGCTTATATACGGGGGGGCCTGTCAATGAGCAGTTCTTC. This translates into CASSLYTGGPVNEQFF.

Only one count was recorded for this clone. The chain is built from TRBV5-8 and TRBJ2-4, with D maybe TRBD2 (5 bases). The CDR3 extends over 9 amino acids. Germline V lookup: CDR1 SGHTS, CDR2 YDEGEE. V was pared by 5 bases and J by 13 bases, with 7 bases between. As DNA, the CDR3 is TGTGCCAGCAGGGGGAGACAGTACTTC. It translates to CASRGRQYF.

The V call is TRBV4-1, the J call TRBJ1-1, with D unresolved. V was pared by 2 bases and J by 1 base, with 11 bases between. Germline V CDR1 and CDR2: MGHRA, YSYEKL. The CDR3 covers 15 residues. The CDR3 loop reads CASSQTMTRNTEAFF. CDR3 nucleotide sequence: TGCGCCAGCAGCCAAACCATGACAAGGAACACTGAAGCTTTCTTT.

The V call is TRBV21-1, the J call TRBJ1-3; TRBD1 reflects the table's D call only, with no check against the DNA. TRBV21-1 is annotated as a pseudogene. The CDR3 is made up of 17 amino acids. The CDR3 sequence: CASSKETLLSSGNTIYF. The CDR3 DNA reads TGTGCCAGCAGCAAAGAGACACTCCTGAGCTCTGGAAACACCATATATTTT.

The chain employs TRBV5-4 and TRBJ2-7; D ambiguous. Trimming removed 2 bases from V and 4 bases from J, with 7 bases in between. The germline V gene encodes CDR1 SGHNT and CDR2 YYREEE (reference sequence). This CDR3 region has 12 residues. The CDR3 loop reads CASSFNGYEQYF. Here the CDR3 DNA reads TGTGCCAGCAGCTTTAACGGGTACGAGCAGTACTTC.

The rearrangement uses TRBV27 and TRBJ1-1; 7 bases agree with TRBD1. Trimming cost V 7 bases and J 6 bases; bases outside gene matches: 8. CDR3 size: 13 residues. Germline V gene data show CDR1 as MNHEY and CDR2 as SMNVEV (reference sequence). The CDR3 bases are TGTGCCAGCAAGGTGGAGGGGGCTTCTGAAGCTTTCTTT. It specifies CASKVEGASEAFF.

The chain links TRBV4-3 to TRBJ2-1, with D tentatively TRBD1 (5 bases). The CDR3 sequence is 14 residues long. V lost 0 bases and J 7 bases, leaving 10 bases between the germline ends. Germline CDR1 is LGHNA and CDR2 is YSLEER. The CDR3 nucleotides are TGCGCCAGCAGCCAAGATCCAGGGTGGAATGAGCAGTTCTTC. Residues: CASSQDPGWNEQFF.

The chain is built from TRBV4-3 and TRBJ1-2; D call uncertain. This CDR3 comprises 16 residues. Trimming removed 1 base at V and 0 bases at J, with 12 bases between. The V gene's germline CDR1 is LGHNA and CDR2 YSLEER. The CDR3 region is CASSQVSPSSNYGYTF. The CDR3 bases are TGCGCCAGCAGCCAAGTATCTCCCTCTTCTAACTATGGCTACACCTTC.

V is TRBV5-1 and J is TRBJ2-7, with 8 bases that match TRBD1. The CDR3 runs to 14 residues. CDR1 and CDR2 from the germline V gene are SGHRS and YFSETQ. Losses at the gene ends were 3 bases for V and 5 bases for J; bases not matched to a gene: 7. CDR3 sequence reads: CASSSGQGADEQYF. The CDR3 coding sequence is TGCGCCAGCAGCTCAGGACAGGGCGCAGACGAGCAGTACTTC.

This clone was counted many times. V is TRBV6-5 and J is TRBJ2-7; tentative D call: TRBD2 (7 bases). CDR3 size: 15 residues. Germline CDR1 reads MNHEY; CDR2 reads SVGAGI. The V gene lost 5 bases and the J gene lost 1 base, with 15 bases spanning the gap. DNA of the CDR3: TGTGCCAGCAGTACTGGGGGCGGGGGTTCCTACGAGCAGTACTTC. Its translation: CASSTGGGGSYEQYF.

The gene calls are TRBV5-1 and TRBJ1-4, with TRBD1 matching 9 bases. The V segment lost 0 bases and the J segment 8 bases; nucleotides outside the gene matches: 5. The CDR3 covers 15 residues. CDR1 SGHRS and CDR2 YFSETQ come from the germline V gene. The CDR3 DNA sequence: TGCGCCAGCAGCTTGGGACAGGGGGTACGGGAAAAACTGTTTTTT. Translation: CASSLGQGVREKLFF.

The chain uses TRBV7-2 and TRBJ1-2, with D possibly TRBD1 on 6 matching bases. Germline V CDR1 and CDR2: SGHTA, FQGNSA. This CDR3 has 16 amino acids. V was clipped by 3 bases and J by 0 bases, with 14 bases between them. CDR3 in amino acids: CASSLNRDTANYGYTF. CDR3 in DNA: TGTGCCAGCAGCTTGAACCGGGACACCGCTAACTATGGCTACACCTTC.

The V call is TRBV4-1, the J call TRBJ1-1; 7 nucleotides align to TRBD1. Germline trimming cut 2 bases from V and 5 bases from J; bases unmatched to any gene: 11. Germline V gene lookup returns CDR1 MGHRA and CDR2 YSYEKL. The CDR3 length is 16 residues. This CDR3 reads CASSQPRDSSRTEAFF. CDR3 sequence (DNA): TGCGCCAGCAGCCAACCACGGGACAGTTCGCGAACTGAAGCTTTCTTT.

V gene TRBV27 combines with J gene TRBJ2-7; 8 nucleotides match TRBD1. Germline loops: CDR1 MNHEY, CDR2 SMNVEV (reference sequence). The CDR3 sequence is 16 residues long. With V trimmed by 0 bases and J by 2 bases, 6 bases remained unmatched. CDR3 region: CASSLSRGTGTYEQYF. CDR3 sequence (DNA): TGTGCCAGCAGTTTATCGAGGGGGACAGGTACCTACGAGCAGTACTTC.

The chain is built from TRBV28 and TRBJ2-1; 8 bases are a match to TRBD2. V dropped 7 bases and J dropped 4; count of bases not matched to a gene: 9. CDR3 length equals 15 residues. CDR1 is MDHEN, CDR2 SYDVKM, per germline. CDR3 protein: CASTAAGGQYNEQFF. DNA of the CDR3: TGTGCCAGCACTGCGGCGGGGGGTCAGTACAATGAGCAGTTCTTC.

In this sample, this clone turned up a few times. The identical CDR3 is also encoded by other nucleotide sequences in the sample. The J gene is TRBJ1-1, the V gene TRBV30, with TRBD1 identical over 7 bases. CDR3 length: 13 residues. Germline lookup yields CDR1 GTSNPN and CDR2 SVGIG (reference sequence). The V segment lost 4 bases and the J segment 0 bases; nucleotides outside the gene matches: 2. The CDR3 protein is CAWTTGMNTEAFF. The DNA for the CDR3 is TGTGCCTGGACGACAGGGATGAACACTGAAGCTTTCTTT.

This clone was seen once. The chain employs TRBV4-2 and TRBJ2-5; TRBD2 matches at 9 bases. J gave up 4 bases and V 0 bases, and 9 bases lay outside the gene matches. The CDR3 loop spans 17 amino acids. The V gene's germline CDR1 is LGHNA and CDR2 YNFKEQ. In DNA, the CDR3 is TGTGCCAGCAGCCAAGATGGGGTGGGTAGCGGGGGAGAGACCCAGTACTTC. Translating it yields CASSQDGVGSGGETQYF.

This chain uses TRBV4-3 with TRBJ2-7, with D perhaps matching TRBD1 (6 bases). Germline V gene lookup returns CDR1 LGHNA and CDR2 YSLEER. Trimming pared 0 bases from V and 1 base from J, leaving 19 bases between. The CDR3 contains 18 residues. CDR3 DNA sequence: TGCGCCAGCAGCCAAGAGGAGATGGACAGTCTCTCGTCCTACGAGCAGTACTTC. This gives the protein CASSQEEMDSLSSYEQYF.

The genes are TRBV27 and TRBJ1-5; 9 nucleotides align to TRBD1. The CDR3 has 16 amino acids. CDR1 is MNHEY, CDR2 SMNVEV, per germline (reference sequence). Trimming removed 2 bases from V and 2 bases from J; junction bases left unmatched: 4. CDR3 residues: CASSLRWTGGNQPQHF. The CDR3 nucleotides are TGTGCCAGCAGTTTACGATGGACAGGGGGCAATCAGCCCCAGCATTTT.